This T cell receptor beta chain was profiled in a study of T cells after yellow fever vaccination. Study findings and constraints: Reappearance after the booster was seen for most primary-vaccination clones, at 95% to 97% CD4 and about 90% CD8. Sorted repertoires could include abundant contaminating clonotypes from bulk cells.

The germline V gene has CDR1 SGHRS and CDR2 YFSETQ. The CDR3 is made up of 14 amino acids. Trimming took 4 bases from V and 8 from J; bases not matched to a gene: 6. This clonotype was detected only a few times. Its specificity is not known. The authors made TCR cDNA by 5'RACE template switching, adding a universal primer site and UMIs. TCRdb reprocessed the 5' RACE reads with MiXCR, giving one entry per CDR3 protein. Among about 160,000 distinct CDR3 sequences, almost 7% were seen once, and the ten largest hold 2.5% to 3%. This sequence originates from a man between 18 and 35 years old who received the YFV17D yellow fever vaccine. The sequencing here drew on CD4+ T cells sorted from PBMCs, taken about 5 days after the first yellow fever vaccination. The chain couples TRBV5-1 to TRBJ1-4; TRBD1 agrees at 9 bases. CDR3 DNA: TGCGCCAGCAGCCGGGACAGGGAAAGCGAAAAACTGTTTTTT. It codes for CASSRDRESEKLFF. Drawing the rest from reference TRBV5-1 and TRBJ1-4, the complete variable domain is KAGVTQTPRYLIKTRGQQVTLSCSPISGHRSVSWYQQTPGQGLQFLFEYFSETQRNKGNFPGRFSGRQFSNSRSEMNVSTLELGDSALYLCASSRDRESEKLFFGSGTQLSVL.